Described below is a single TCR beta chain sequence and its context. Its specificity is unknown. The entry originates in a study of beta chain features in type 1 diabetes. The authors reverse transcribed all of the isolated RNA, so sequencing captured expressed TCRB transcripts. The data were produced by immunoSEQ multiplex PCR, yet TCRdb's version contains in-frame clones alone and is incomplete. This table holds 95,000 to 150,000 clones, around 15% found once. Study-wide points: Type 1 diabetes patients had TCRB CDR3s that were shorter (moderately but significantly so) in all four CD4+ subsets.

The receptor was derived from a man aged 18-30 years with type 1 diabetes. Sequenced: central memory CD4+ T cells from blood.

CDR3 loop: CASSQVLRDEQYF. CDR3 nucleotides: TGCGCCAGCAGCCAAGTACTCAGGGACGAGCAGTACTTC. The V gene is TRBV4-1, the J gene TRBJ2-7, with a possible D match to TRBD1 (5 bases). V was trimmed by 1 base and J by 5 bases, leaving 9 bases between them. There are 13 residues in the CDR3. CDR1 and CDR2 from the germline V gene are MGHRA and YSYEKL.